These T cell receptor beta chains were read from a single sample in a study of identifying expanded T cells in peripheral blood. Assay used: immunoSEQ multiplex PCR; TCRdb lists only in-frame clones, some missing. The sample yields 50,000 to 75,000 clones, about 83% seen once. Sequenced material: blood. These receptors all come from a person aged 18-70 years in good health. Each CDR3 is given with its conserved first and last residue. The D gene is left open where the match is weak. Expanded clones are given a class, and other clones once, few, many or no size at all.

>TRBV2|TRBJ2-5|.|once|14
TGTGCCAGCATGGAACTAGCTTTGGAGGAGACCCAGTACTTC
CASMELALEETQYF
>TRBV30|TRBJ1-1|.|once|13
TGTGCCTGGAGTCTTGGACTCCTGCCTGAAGCTTTCTTT
CAWSLGLLPEAFF
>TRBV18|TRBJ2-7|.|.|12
TGTGCCAGCTCACCTGGCCCCTACGAGCAGTACTTC
CASSPGPYEQYF
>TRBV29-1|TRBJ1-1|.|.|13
TGCAGCGTTGGCTCAGGCACGAACACTGAAGCTTTCTTT
CSVGSGTNTEAFF
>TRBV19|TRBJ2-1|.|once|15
TGTGCCAGTAGTATTGGGGACTTATCCTACAATGAGCAGTTCTTC
CASSIGDLSYNEQFF
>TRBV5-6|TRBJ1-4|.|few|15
TGTGCCAGCAGCTCCTCGGATCTGTTTCGAGAAAAACTGTTTTTT
CASSSSDLFREKLFF
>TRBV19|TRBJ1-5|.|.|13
TGTGCCAGTAGTAGGTCAGGGAATCAGCCCCAGCATTTT
CASSRSGNQPQHF
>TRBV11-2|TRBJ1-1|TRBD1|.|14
TGTGCCAGCAGTTTTGGGACAGGGCGCACTGAAGCTTTCTTT
CASSFGTGRTEAFF
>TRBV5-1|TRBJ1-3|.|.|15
TGCGCCAGCAGCCCTAACGGTTCTGGTGGAAACACCATATATTTT
CASSPNGSGGNTIYF
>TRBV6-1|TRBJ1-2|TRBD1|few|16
TGTGCCAGCAGTGAAGCGTTTCAGGGGGCCTACTATGGCTACACCTTC
CASSEAFQGAYYGYTF
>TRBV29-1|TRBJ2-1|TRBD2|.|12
TGCAGCGTCGCCCACCCTAGCGGGGTGCAGTTCTTC
CSVAHPSGVQFF
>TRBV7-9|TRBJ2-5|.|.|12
TGTGCCAGCAGCTTATATCCGAAGACCCAGTACTTC
CASSLYPKTQYF
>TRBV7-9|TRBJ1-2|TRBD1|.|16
TGTGCCAGCAGGAAAGGAGGGGGCGCGTCAGGATATGGCTACACCTTC
CASRKGGGASGYGYTF
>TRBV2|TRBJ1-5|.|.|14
TGTGCCAGCAGTCAGGGTTATAGCAATCAGCCCCAGCATTTT
CASSQGYSNQPQHF
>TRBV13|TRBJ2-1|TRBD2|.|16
TGTGCCAGCAGCTCATGGACGAGCGGGAGAGGCTCGGAGCAGTTCTTC
CASSSWTSGRGSEQFF
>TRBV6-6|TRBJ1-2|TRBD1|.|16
TGTGCCAGCAGTTACCATCCGGGACAGGTTAACTATGGCTACACCTTC
CASSYHPGQVNYGYTF
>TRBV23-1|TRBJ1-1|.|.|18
TGCGCCTCCGACGATCTTGTGGGAAACAGGACTAAGAACACTGAAGCTTTCTTT
CASDDLVGNRTKNTEAFF
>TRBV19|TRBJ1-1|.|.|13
TGTGCCAGTAGTGGCGGATTGTCCACTGAAGCTTTCTTT
CASSGGLSTEAFF
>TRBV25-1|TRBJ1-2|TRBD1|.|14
TGTGCCAGCAGTGGCACAGGGGGAAACTATGGCTACACCTTC
CASSGTGGNYGYTF